This T cell receptor (beta chain) was recorded in a study of cytomegalovirus exposure and HLA in healthy donors. Both 60 Vbeta primers and 13 Jbeta primers went into the PCR. Profiled with immunoSEQ multiplex PCR; TCRdb holds only in-frame clones, not every one. The sample holds about 120,000 clones, around three quarters seen once. The CDR3 length is 15 residues. The J segment lost 7 bases and the V segment lost 6 bases, leaving 11 bases of the junction unmatched. Germline V gene sequence: CDR1 LGHNT, CDR2 FRNRAP. This chain uses TRBV12-5 with TRBJ2-1, with 8 bases lining up with TRBD2. What was sequenced was PBMCs. This receptor was identified in a man aged 18 to 30 in good health and CMV-seropositive. The CDR3 DNA is TGTGCTAGTGGCACCCCCGGACTAGCCGGGAATGAGCAGTTCTTC. Encoded protein: CASGTPGLAGNEQFF. Filled out from reference TRBV12-5 and TRBJ2-1, the complete variable domain reads DARVTQTPRHKVTEMGQEVTMRCQPILGHNTVFWYRQTMMQGLELLAYFRNRAPLDDSGMPKDRFSAEMPDATLATLKIQPSEPRDSAVYFCASGTPGLAGNEQFFGPGTRLTVL.